This entry concerns a single TCR beta chain. Its antigen is not known. The V end was cut by 2 bases, the J end by 7 bases, with 15 bases between. CDR1 SEHNR and CDR2 FQNEAQ come from the germline V gene (reference sequence). This CDR3 is built from 15 residues. The sample belongs to a study of identical twins. Template switching created a universal primer site, and the cDNA included unique molecular identifiers. TCRdb re-derived calls from the 5' RACE reads in MiXCR, one entry per CDR3 protein. The data contain about 240,000 distinct CDR3 sequences, about 11% of them singletons. Broader study findings: Invariant T cells like MAIT and iNKT could partly confound the zero-insertion analyses. Clonotypes of the beta chain that were abundant in cord blood carried fewer insertions (memory repertoires showed none). Surplus twin overlap in beta out-of-frame sequences was less pronounced.

The origin of this receptor is a man over 45 in good health. The source material was memory T cells sorted from blood. V usage is TRBV7-9 and J usage is TRBJ2-1; D perhaps matches TRBD2 (6 bases). CDR3 residues: CASSLPASVRNEQFF. CDR3 nucleotide sequence: TGTGCCAGCAGCTTACCCGCTAGCGTCCGGAATGAGCAGTTCTTC.